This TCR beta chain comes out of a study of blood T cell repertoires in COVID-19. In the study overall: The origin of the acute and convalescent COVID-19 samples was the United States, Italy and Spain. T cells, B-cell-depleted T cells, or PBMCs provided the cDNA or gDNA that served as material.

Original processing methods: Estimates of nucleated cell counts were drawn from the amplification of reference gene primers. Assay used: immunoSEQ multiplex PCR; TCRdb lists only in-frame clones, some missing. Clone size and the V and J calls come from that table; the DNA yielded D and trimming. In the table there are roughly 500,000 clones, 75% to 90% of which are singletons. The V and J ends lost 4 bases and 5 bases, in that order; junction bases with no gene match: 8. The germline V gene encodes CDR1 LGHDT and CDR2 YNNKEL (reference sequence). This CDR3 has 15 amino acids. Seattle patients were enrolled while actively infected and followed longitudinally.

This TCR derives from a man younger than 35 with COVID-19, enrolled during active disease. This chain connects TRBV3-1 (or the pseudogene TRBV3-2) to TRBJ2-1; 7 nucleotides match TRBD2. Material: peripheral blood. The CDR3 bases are TGTGCCAGCAGCCGCACCGGGACTAACAACAATGAGCAGTTCTTC. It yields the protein CASSRTGTNNNEQFF.